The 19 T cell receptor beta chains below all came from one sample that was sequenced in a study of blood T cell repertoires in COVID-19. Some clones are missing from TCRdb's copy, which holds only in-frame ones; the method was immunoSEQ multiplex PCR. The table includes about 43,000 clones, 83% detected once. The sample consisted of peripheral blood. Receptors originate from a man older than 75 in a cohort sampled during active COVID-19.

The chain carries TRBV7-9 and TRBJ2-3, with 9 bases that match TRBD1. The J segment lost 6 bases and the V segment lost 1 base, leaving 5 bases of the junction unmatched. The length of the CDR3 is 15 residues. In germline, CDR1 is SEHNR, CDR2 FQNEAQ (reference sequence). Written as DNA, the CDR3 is TGTGCCAGCAGCTTAGGCTGGACAGGGGAGGATACGCAGTATTTT. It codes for CASSLGWTGEDTQYF.

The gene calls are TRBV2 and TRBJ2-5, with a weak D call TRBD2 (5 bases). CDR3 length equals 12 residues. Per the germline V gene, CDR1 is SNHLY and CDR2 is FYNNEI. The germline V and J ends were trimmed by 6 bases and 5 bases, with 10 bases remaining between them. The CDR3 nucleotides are TGTGCCAGCAGGGCGGGTTTGGAGACCCAGTACTTC. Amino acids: CASRAGLETQYF.

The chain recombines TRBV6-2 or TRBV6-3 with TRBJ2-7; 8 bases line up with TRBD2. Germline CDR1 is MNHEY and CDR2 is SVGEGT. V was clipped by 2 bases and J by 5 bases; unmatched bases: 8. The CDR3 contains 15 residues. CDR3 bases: TGTGCCAGCAGTTACCCAGGACTAGCAGCCCACGAGCAGTACTTC. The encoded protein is CASSYPGLAAHEQYF.

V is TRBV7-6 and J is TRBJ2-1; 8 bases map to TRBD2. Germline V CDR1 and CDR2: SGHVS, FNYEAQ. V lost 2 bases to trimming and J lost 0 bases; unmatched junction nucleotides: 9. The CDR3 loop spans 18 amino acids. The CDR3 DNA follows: TGTGCCAGCAGCTTATATGGTAGCGGGACCGCCTCCTACAATGAGCAGTTCTTC. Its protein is CASSLYGSGTASYNEQFF.

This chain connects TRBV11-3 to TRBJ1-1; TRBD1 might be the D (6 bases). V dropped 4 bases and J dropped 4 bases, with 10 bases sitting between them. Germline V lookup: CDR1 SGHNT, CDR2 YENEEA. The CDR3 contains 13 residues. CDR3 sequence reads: CASSSNRVTEAFF. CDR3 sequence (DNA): TGTGCCAGCAGCTCTAACAGGGTCACTGAAGCTTTCTTT. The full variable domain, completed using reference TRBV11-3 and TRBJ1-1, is EAGVVQSPRYKIIEKKQPVAFWCNPISGHNTLYWYLQNLGQGPELLIRYENEEAVDDSQLPKDRFSAERLKGVDSTLKIQPAELGDSAVYLCASSSNRVTEAFFGQGTRLTVV.

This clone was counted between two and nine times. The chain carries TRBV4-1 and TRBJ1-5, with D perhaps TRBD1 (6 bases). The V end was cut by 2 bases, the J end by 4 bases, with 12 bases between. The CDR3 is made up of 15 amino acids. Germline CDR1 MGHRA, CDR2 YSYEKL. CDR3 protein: CASSQFFQGNQPQHF. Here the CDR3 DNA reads TGCGCCAGCAGCCAATTTTTTCAGGGGAATCAGCCCCAGCATTTT.

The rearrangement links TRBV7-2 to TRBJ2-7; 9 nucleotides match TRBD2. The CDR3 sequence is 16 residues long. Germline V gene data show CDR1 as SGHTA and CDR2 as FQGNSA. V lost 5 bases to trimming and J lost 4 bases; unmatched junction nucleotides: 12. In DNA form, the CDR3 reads TGTGCCAGCAGCACCGGGGCTCCGGGACTAGCTTACGAGCAGTACTTC. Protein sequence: CASSTGAPGLAYEQYF.

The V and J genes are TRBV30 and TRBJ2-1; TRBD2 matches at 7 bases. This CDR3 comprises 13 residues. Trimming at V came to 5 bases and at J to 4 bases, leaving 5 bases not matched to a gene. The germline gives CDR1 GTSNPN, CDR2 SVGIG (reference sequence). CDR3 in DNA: TGTGCCTGGGAAAGCGGGACTTACAATGAGCAGTTCTTC. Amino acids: CAWESGTYNEQFF.

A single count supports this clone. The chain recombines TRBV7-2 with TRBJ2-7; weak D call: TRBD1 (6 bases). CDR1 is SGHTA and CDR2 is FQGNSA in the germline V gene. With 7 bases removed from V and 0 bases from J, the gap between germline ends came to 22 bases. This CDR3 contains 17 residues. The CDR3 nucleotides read TGTGCCAGCACCGTCGCTAATCCGGGACATATCTCCTACGAGCAGTACTTC. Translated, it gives CASTVANPGHISYEQYF.

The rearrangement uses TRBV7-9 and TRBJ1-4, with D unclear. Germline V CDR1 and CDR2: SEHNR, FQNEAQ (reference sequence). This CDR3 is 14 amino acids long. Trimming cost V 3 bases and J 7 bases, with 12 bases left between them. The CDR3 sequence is CASSFSGIGEKLFF. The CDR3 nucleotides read TGTGCCAGCAGCTTTTCGGGTATCGGTGAAAAACTGTTTTTT.

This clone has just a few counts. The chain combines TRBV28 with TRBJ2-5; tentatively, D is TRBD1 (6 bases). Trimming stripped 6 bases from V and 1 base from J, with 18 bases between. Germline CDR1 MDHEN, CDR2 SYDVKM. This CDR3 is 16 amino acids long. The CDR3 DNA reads TGTGCCAGCAGCCCTGCCGGCGAAGGGGGCCAAGAGACCCAGTACTTC. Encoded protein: CASSPAGEGGQETQYF.

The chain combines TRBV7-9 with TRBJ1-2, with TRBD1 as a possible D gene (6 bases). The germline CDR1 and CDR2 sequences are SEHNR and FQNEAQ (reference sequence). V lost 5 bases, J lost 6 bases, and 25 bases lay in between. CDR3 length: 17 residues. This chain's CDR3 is CASSPHREVMVFDGYTF. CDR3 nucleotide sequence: TGTGCCAGCAGCCCGCACAGGGAAGTTATGGTATTTGATGGCTACACCTTC. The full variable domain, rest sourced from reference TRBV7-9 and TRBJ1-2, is DTGVSQNPRHKITKRGQNVTFRCDPISEHNRLYWYRQTLGQGPEFLTYFQNEAQLEKSRLLSDRFSAERPKGSFSTLEIQRTEQGDSAMYLCASSPHREVMVFDGYTFGSGTRLTVV.

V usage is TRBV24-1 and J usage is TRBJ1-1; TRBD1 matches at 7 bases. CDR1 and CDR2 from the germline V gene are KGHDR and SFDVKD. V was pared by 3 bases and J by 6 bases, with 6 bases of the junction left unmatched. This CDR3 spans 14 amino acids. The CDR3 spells CATSDQGESAEAFF. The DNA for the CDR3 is TGTGCCACCAGTGATCAGGGGGAGTCGGCTGAAGCTTTCTTT.

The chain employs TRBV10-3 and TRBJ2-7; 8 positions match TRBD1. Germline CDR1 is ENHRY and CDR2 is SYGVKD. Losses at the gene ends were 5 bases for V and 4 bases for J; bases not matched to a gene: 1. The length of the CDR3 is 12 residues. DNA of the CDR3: TGTGCCATCAGTACAGGGGGGTACGAGCAGTACTTC. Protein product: CAISTGGYEQYF.

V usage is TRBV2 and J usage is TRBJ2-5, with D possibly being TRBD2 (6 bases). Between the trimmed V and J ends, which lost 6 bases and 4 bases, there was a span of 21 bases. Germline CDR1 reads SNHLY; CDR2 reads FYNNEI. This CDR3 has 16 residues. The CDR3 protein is CASRDPRERNLETQYF. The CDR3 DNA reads TGTGCCAGCAGGGACCCCCGGGAGAGAAATTTAGAGACCCAGTACTTC.

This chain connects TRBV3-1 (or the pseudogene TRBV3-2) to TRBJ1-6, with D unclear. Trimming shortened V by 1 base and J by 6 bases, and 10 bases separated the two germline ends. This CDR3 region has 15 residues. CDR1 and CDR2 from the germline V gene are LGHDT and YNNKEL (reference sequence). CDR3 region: CASSQGEGGNSPLHF. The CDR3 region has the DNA TGTGCCAGCAGCCAAGGGGAGGGCGGTAATTCACCCCTCCACTTT.

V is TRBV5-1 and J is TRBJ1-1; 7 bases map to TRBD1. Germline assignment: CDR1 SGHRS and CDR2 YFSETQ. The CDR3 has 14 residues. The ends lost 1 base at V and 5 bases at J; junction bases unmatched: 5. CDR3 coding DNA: TGCGCCAGCAGCTTGCAGACAGGGAGTACTGAAGCTTTCTTT. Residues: CASSLQTGSTEAFF.

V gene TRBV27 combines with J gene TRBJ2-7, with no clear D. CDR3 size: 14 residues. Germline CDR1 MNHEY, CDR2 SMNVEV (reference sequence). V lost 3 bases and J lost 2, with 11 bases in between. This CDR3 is CASSFQRPPYEQYF. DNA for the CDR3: TGTGCCAGCAGTTTCCAGAGGCCGCCCTACGAGCAGTACTTC.

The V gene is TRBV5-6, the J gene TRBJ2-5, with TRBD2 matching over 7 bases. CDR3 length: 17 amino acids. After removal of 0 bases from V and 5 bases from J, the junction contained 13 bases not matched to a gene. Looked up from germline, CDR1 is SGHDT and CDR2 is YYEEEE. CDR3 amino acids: CASSLAAAGDVWETQYF. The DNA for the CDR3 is TGTGCCAGCAGCTTGGCCGCGGCGGGAGACGTCTGGGAGACCCAGTACTTC.